These T cell receptor beta chains were read from a single sample in a study of blood T cells in healthy people across ages. A single record per CDR3 protein comes from TCRdb applying MiXCR to the 5' RACE reads. The data hold 650,000 to 1,000,000 distinct CDR3 sequences, with about 36% observed a single time. The material sequenced was blood. Receptor source: a man aged 18 to 30 in good health. Each CDR3 is given with its conserved first and last residue. D genes are given only for firm matches. Rows may omit the clone size; those that give it use once, few, many or a size class.

CASFTRGETQYF	TGTGCCAGCTTCACTAGGGGGGAGACCCAGTACTTC	-	many	TRBV3-1	TRBJ2-5
CASTPGQDTEAFF	TGTGCCAGCACACCGGGCCAGGACACTGAAGCTTTCTTT	-	-	TRBV12-3/TRBV12-4	TRBJ1-1
CASSNGQALNQPQHF	TGTGCCAGCAGCAACGGACAGGCGCTCAATCAGCCCCAGCATTTT	TRBD1	-	TRBV3-1	TRBJ1-5
CAIKTNSGTGEYF	TGTGCCATCAAGACAAATAGCGGGACAGGGGAGTACTTC	TRBD1	many	TRBV10-3	TRBJ2-7
CASSQGLNEQFF	TGTGCCAGCAGCCAGGGATTGAATGAGCAGTTCTTC	-	few	TRBV25-1	TRBJ2-1
CASSELGSDTQYF	TGTGCCAGCAGTGAACTGGGGTCAGATACGCAGTATTTT	-	-	TRBV6-1	TRBJ2-3
CASRSWDGVNEKLFF	TGTGCCAGCAGGTCCTGGGACGGCGTCAATGAAAAACTGTTTTTT	-	-	TRBV12-3/TRBV12-4	TRBJ1-4
CASSHRDREYNEQYF	TGTGCCAGCAGCCACCGGGACAGGGAGTACAATGAGCAGTACTTC	TRBD1	few	TRBV14	TRBJ2-7
CASSKVGGRDCYNEQFF	TGTGCCAGCAGCAAAGTAGGTGGAAGGGACTGCTACAATGAGCAGTTCTTC	-	many	TRBV21-1	TRBJ2-1
CASSPFGGAYEQYF	TGTGCCAGCAGCCCCTTCGGCGGGGCCTACGAGCAGTACTTC	-	few	TRBV3-1	TRBJ2-7
CARKVAQGLASWGYTF	TGCGCCAGAAAAGTGGCACAGGGGCTCGCCTCGTGGGGCTACACCTTC	TRBD1	-	TRBV5-1	TRBJ1-2
CASSMRRDTSTDTQYF	TGTGCCAGCAGCATGCGCCGGGACACGAGCACAGATACGCAGTATTTT	-	-	TRBV5-6	TRBJ2-3
CASSEQTGNTEAFF	TGCGCCAGCAGCGAGCAGACAGGTAACACTGAAGCTTTCTTT	-	few	TRBV5-1	TRBJ1-1
CASSSATPGLKETQYF	TGTGCCAGCAGCTCAGCAACACCGGGCCTAAAGGAGACCCAGTACTTC	-	many	TRBV7-2	TRBJ2-5
CSARDMNTEAFF	TGCAGTGCTCGTGACATGAACACTGAAGCTTTCTTT	-	-	TRBV20-1	TRBJ1-1
CSAPDGGTEAFF	TGCAGTGCCCCAGACGGGGGCACTGAAGCTTTCTTT	-	-	TRBV20-1	TRBJ1-1
CASSLSGRIRSYNEQFF	TGTGCCAGCAGTTTATCCGGCAGAATCCGCTCCTACAATGAGCAGTTCTTC	-	many	TRBV12-3/TRBV12-4	TRBJ2-1
CASSYGSHGEKLFF	TGTGCCAGCAGTTACGGGTCACACGGTGAAAAACTGTTTTTT	-	few	TRBV6-5	TRBJ1-4
CASSYSSKGGGNQPRHF	TGTGCCAGCAGTTACTCGTCTAAGGGTGGGGGCAATCAGCCCCGGCATTTT	-	-	TRBV6-7	TRBJ1-5
CASSVGQNEGYTF	TGTGCCAGCAGCGTAGGGCAGAATGAGGGCTACACCTTC	-	-	TRBV7-2	TRBJ1-2
CASRYQGGPLYNEQFF	TGTGCCAGCAGGTACCAGGGGGGGCCCCTGTACAATGAGCAGTTCTTC	-	many	TRBV7-9	TRBJ2-1
CASSVYGANVLTF	TGTGCCAGCAGCGTCTACGGGGCCAACGTCCTGACTTTC	-	-	TRBV7-7	TRBJ2-6
CSASGTDNYGYTF	TGCAGTGCTAGTGGGACCGATAACTATGGCTACACCTTC	-	-	TRBV20-1	TRBJ1-2
CASTSLDRDFVNTIYF	TGTGCCAGCACCTCACTAGACAGGGACTTTGTAAACACCATATATTTT	TRBD1	few	TRBV7-8	TRBJ1-3
CASSHAHREGQPQHF	TGTGCCAGCAGCCACGCCCACAGGGAAGGTCAGCCCCAGCATTTT	-	few	TRBV4-2	TRBJ1-5
CSARGDPSSTDTQYF	TGCAGTGCTAGAGGGGACCCTTCTAGCACAGATACGCAGTATTTT	-	-	TRBV20-1	TRBJ2-3
CASRESSYEQYF	TGTGCCAGCAGAGAGAGCTCCTACGAGCAGTACTTC	-	-	TRBV2	TRBJ2-7
CASSLELVDEQFF	TGTGCCAGCAGCTTAGAATTAGTGGATGAGCAGTTCTTC	-	-	TRBV7-8	TRBJ2-1
CSAPTLEGQYF	TGCAGTGCTCCGACACTGGAAGGCCAGTACTTC	-	-	TRBV20-1	TRBJ2-4
CASSPRPVGIRNIQYF	TGTGCCAGCAGCCCCCGTCCTGTGGGAATAAGAAACATTCAGTACTTC	-	few	TRBV7-6	TRBJ2-4
CASSATTDTQYF	TGCGCCAGCAGCGCAACTACAGATACGCAGTATTTT	-	many	TRBV5-1	TRBJ2-3
CASSRGSVNEQFF	TGTGCCAGCAGCCGGGGTAGCGTCAATGAGCAGTTCTTC	-	-	TRBV11-2	TRBJ2-1
CASSRAGAQNYGYTF	TGTGCCAGCAGCCGCGCAGGGGCTCAAAACTATGGCTACACCTTC	-	few	TRBV7-2	TRBJ1-2
CASSHLTAYNEQFF	TGTGCCAGCAGCCACTTGACAGCCTACAATGAGCAGTTCTTC	-	-	TRBV11-1	TRBJ2-1
CASSVDRLAGDQYNEQFF	TGTGCCAGCAGCGTCGACCGACTAGCGGGGGACCAATACAATGAGCAGTTCTTC	TRBD2	-	TRBV27	TRBJ2-1
CASSLVQGEETQYF	TGTGCCAGCAGCTTAGTACAGGGGGAAGAGACCCAGTACTTC	TRBD1	many	TRBV7-2	TRBJ2-5
CASSRGRDSPLHF	TGTGCCAGCTCACGGGGTCGAGATTCACCCCTCCACTTT	-	-	TRBV18	TRBJ1-6
CASSSDYAEQFF	TGTGCCAGCAGCTCGGACTATGCTGAGCAGTTCTTC	-	few	TRBV5-4	TRBJ2-1
CASSFAGGKTQYF	TGTGCCAGCAGTTTCGCGGGGGGGAAGACCCAGTACTTC	TRBD2	few	TRBV12-3/TRBV12-4	TRBJ2-5
CASSWDQYEQYF	TGTGCCAGCAGTTGGGACCAATACGAGCAGTACTTC	-	many	TRBV7-2	TRBJ2-7
CASSTAKTARSEKLFF	TGTGCCAGCAGTACTGCTAAAACAGCTCGAAGCGAAAAACTGTTTTTT	-	-	TRBV27	TRBJ1-4
CASSFGQENTEAFF	TGTGCCAGCTCTTTCGGACAGGAGAACACTGAAGCTTTCTTT	TRBD1	-	TRBV18	TRBJ1-1
CASSLELSAGSAFF	TGCGCCAGCAGCTTGGAATTATCGGCGGGGAGCGCTTTCTTT	-	-	TRBV5-1	TRBJ1-1
CSAREGATEAFF	TGCAGTGCTAGAGAGGGGGCGACTGAAGCTTTCTTT	-	-	TRBV20-1	TRBJ1-1
CASSLGGANTEAFF	TGCGCCAGCAGCCTAGGTGGGGCGAACACTGAAGCTTTCTTT	-	many	TRBV5-1	TRBJ1-1
CSVDTGYTDTQYF	TGCAGCGTTGACACCGGCTACACAGATACGCAGTATTTT	-	-	TRBV29-1	TRBJ2-3
CASSLEGRLETQYF	TGTGCCAGCAGCTTAGAAGGGCGACTAGAGACCCAGTACTTC	-	many	TRBV7-2	TRBJ2-5
CASSQQGWTEAFF	TGTGCCAGCAGCCAACAGGGGTGGACTGAAGCTTTCTTT	TRBD1	once	TRBV6-2/TRBV6-3	TRBJ1-1
CASSLGQGGSYTF	TGTGCCAGCAGCTTGGGGCAGGGAGGGAGCTACACCTTC	-	-	TRBV5-6	TRBJ1-2